In its sample, the clone carrying this T cell receptor (beta chain) was seen once. The CDR3 runs to 13 residues. Losses at the gene ends were 4 bases for V and 4 bases for J; bases not matched to a gene: 4. Germline assignment: CDR1 SQVTM and CDR2 ANQGSEA. The data originate from a study of blood T cell repertoires in COVID-19. Overall study context: The United States, Italy and Spain supplied acute and convalescent COVID-19 samples. T cells, B-cell-depleted T cells, or PBMCs provided the cDNA or gDNA that served as material.

In the source study's methods: Using reference gene primer amplification, nucleated cell counts were estimated. Produced via immunoSEQ multiplex PCR; TCRdb's table is partial and in-frame only. V, J and clone size are taken as reported in that table, and D and trimming were inferred from the DNA itself. The table records just over 150,000 clones, around 93% of them present only once. Sequenced: peripheral blood. The chain combines TRBV29-1 with TRBJ2-5; 9 bases fit TRBD2. The TCR was taken from a woman aged 45 to 65 with acute or convalescent COVID-19. This chain's CDR3 is CSVGGGAGETQYF. The CDR3 nucleotides are TGCAGCGTTGGCGGGGGGGCCGGAGAGACCCAGTACTTC.